The 30 T cell receptor beta chains listed next were all sequenced from one sample in a study of blood T cell repertoires in COVID-19. The data were produced by immunoSEQ multiplex PCR, yet TCRdb's version contains in-frame clones alone and is incomplete. The sample lists about 160,000 clones, just over 90% occurring once. Source material: peripheral blood. The receptors originated from a man aged 18-30 years with acute or convalescent COVID-19.

This sequence joins TRBV9 and TRBJ1-2, with TRBD1 matching 9 bases. With 1 base clipped from V and 4 bases from J, the junction kept 5 bases outside the gene matches. CDR3 length equals 15 residues. Germline CDR1 and CDR2: SGDLS and YYNGEE. CDR3 protein: CASSVRDRESYGYTF. The DNA for the CDR3 is TGTGCCAGCAGCGTAAGGGACAGGGAGTCCTATGGCTACACCTTC.

V and J are TRBV5-1 and TRBJ2-1; 10 nucleotides agree with TRBD1. The germline V gene encodes CDR1 SGHRS and CDR2 YFSETQ. The CDR3 consists of 15 residues. Germline trimming cut 4 bases from V and 4 bases from J; bases unmatched to any gene: 5. The CDR3 region is CASSDGTGVYNEQFF. In nucleotides, the CDR3 is TGCGCCAGCAGCGATGGGACAGGGGTATACAATGAGCAGTTCTTC.

V usage is TRBV30 and J usage is TRBJ1-4; 7 bases match TRBD1. V was pared by 0 bases and J by 4 bases, with 5 bases of the junction left unmatched. In germline, CDR1 is GTSNPN, CDR2 SVGIG (reference sequence). This CDR3 spans 15 amino acids. In nucleotides, the CDR3 is TGTGCCTGGAGTGTACGACAGGGTGGTAATGAAAAACTGTTTTTT. This codes for CAWSVRQGGNEKLFF.

This sequence joins TRBV10-3 and TRBJ2-1; D may be TRBD1 (6 bases). Germline CDR1 is ENHRY and CDR2 is SYGVKD. The CDR3 contains 13 residues. V lost 2 bases and J lost 4, with 6 bases in between. This CDR3 reads CAISEGQYNEQFF. The CDR3 DNA reads as TGTGCCATCAGTGAGGGACAGTACAATGAGCAGTTCTTC.

The chain joins TRBV7-8 to TRBJ1-4; 9 bases line up with TRBD1. This CDR3 spans 17 amino acids. V lost 5 bases to trimming and J lost 8 bases; unmatched junction nucleotides: 15. The V gene's germline CDR1 is SGHVS and CDR2 FQNEAQ. This CDR3 reads CASSPGTGTTPDEKLFF. CDR3 bases: TGTGCCAGCAGCCCCGGGACAGGGACGACCCCTGACGAAAAACTGTTTTTT.

The chain has TRBV5-1 and TRBJ2-7; TRBD1 matches at 8 bases. The CDR3 has 15 amino acids. Germline lookup yields CDR1 SGHRS and CDR2 YFSETQ. The junction had 9 bases not matched to a gene; V was cut back by 4 bases and J by 3 bases. As DNA, the CDR3 is TGCGCCAGCAGCCCCTTCTCCGGACAGGGCTACGAGCAGTACTTC. Encoded protein: CASSPFSGQGYEQYF.

The V gene is TRBV12-5, the J gene TRBJ2-7, with TRBD1 matching 8 bases. Germline V gene lookup returns CDR1 LGHNT and CDR2 FRNRAP. The V and J ends lost 5 bases and 4 bases, in that order; junction bases with no gene match: 10. CDR3 length: 15 residues. The DNA of the CDR3 is TGTGCTAGTGGTCCCCGGGACAGGCCCTGGTACGAGCAGTACTTC. Its protein product is CASGPRDRPWYEQYF.

The rearrangement joins TRBV5-3 to TRBJ2-7; possibly TRBD1 for D (6 bases). TRBV5-3 is flagged as an ORF with uncertain function. The length of the CDR3 is 16 residues. V gave up 3 bases and J gave up 3 bases, with 19 bases separating them. In nucleotides, the CDR3 is TGTGCCAGAAGCTCCTCCCCGTCGGACAGTGACTACGAGCAGTACTTC. This gives the protein CARSSSPSDSDYEQYF.

V and J are TRBV11-2 and TRBJ2-1, with 15 positions matching TRBD2. Per the germline V gene, CDR1 is SGHAT and CDR2 is FQNNGV. V shed 4 bases, J shed 2 bases, and the junction held 3 bases outside the gene matches. CDR3 length: 17 residues. CDR3 in amino acids: CASSWGLAGGAYNEQFF. CDR3 coding DNA: TGTGCCAGCAGCTGGGGACTAGCGGGAGGCGCCTACAATGAGCAGTTCTTC. Full variable domain (rest looked up from reference TRBV11-2 and TRBJ2-1): EAGVAQSPRYKIIEKRQSVAFWCNPISGHATLYWYQQILGQGPKLLIQFQNNGVVDDSQLPKDRFSAERLKGVDSTLKIQPAKLEDSAVYLCASSWGLAGGAYNEQFFGPGTRLTVL.

The CDR3 DNA follows: TGTGCCAGCAGTGTCCCGGGGATTAATGAAAAACTGTTTTTT. The encoded protein is CASSVPGINEKLFF. The rearrangement uses TRBV2 and TRBJ1-4; D remains ambiguous. Deletions cut 4 bases from V and 4 bases from J, with 10 bases between. Germline CDR1 is SNHLY and CDR2 is FYNNEI. The CDR3 extends over 14 amino acids.

The chain uses TRBV15 and TRBJ2-5; D unresolved. The V gene's germline CDR1 is LNHNV and CDR2 YYDKDF (reference sequence). V was shortened by 0 bases and J by 5 bases, with 10 bases between the two germline ends. This CDR3 region has 14 residues. The CDR3 here is CATSRDLVGETQYF. The CDR3, as DNA: TGTGCCACCAGCAGAGATCTCGTCGGGGAGACCCAGTACTTC. Looking up the rest from reference TRBV15 and TRBJ2-5 gives the full variable domain: DAMVIQNPRYQVTQFGKPVTLSCSQTLNHNVMYWYQQKSSQAPKLLFHYYDKDFNNEADTPDNFQSRRPNTSFCFLDIRSPGLGDTAMYLCATSRDLVGETQYFGPGTRLLVL.

V usage is TRBV7-6 and J usage is TRBJ1-3, with TRBD1 identical over 9 bases. Germline V lookup: CDR1 SGHVS, CDR2 FNYEAQ. Unmatched junction bases numbered 9, after V lost 3 bases and J lost 3 bases. The CDR3 loop spans 17 amino acids. This chain's CDR3 is CASSFNPGQGSGNTIYF. The CDR3 region has the DNA TGTGCCAGCAGCTTTAATCCGGGACAGGGAAGTGGAAACACCATATATTTT.

The chain uses TRBV10-2 and TRBJ2-4; D might be TRBD1 (5 bases). The V end lost 5 bases, the J end lost 3 bases, and 14 bases lay between the germline ends. The germline V gene encodes CDR1 WSHSY and CDR2 SAAADI. The CDR3 loop spans 15 amino acids. As DNA, the CDR3 is TGCGCCAGCAGTCCAGGGTTTTCGGGCAAAAACATTCAGTACTTC. Protein product: CASSPGFSGKNIQYF.

V gene TRBV30 combines with J gene TRBJ2-3, with D possibly matching TRBD1 (6 bases). CDR3 length equals 13 residues. V was clipped by 1 base and J by 1 base, with 6 bases between them. The germline gives CDR1 GTSNPN, CDR2 SVGIG (reference sequence). The CDR3 reads CAWSEGGTDTQYF. CDR3 coding DNA: TGTGCCTGGAGTGAGGGGGGCACAGATACGCAGTATTTT. The full variable domain, its missing parts supplied by reference TRBV30 and TRBJ2-3, is SQTIHQWPATLVQPVGSPLSLECTVEGTSNPNLYWYRQAAGRGLQLLFYSVGIGQISSEVPQNLSASRPQDRQFILSSKKLLLSDSGFYLCAWSEGGTDTQYFGPGTRLTVL.

The J gene is TRBJ2-1, the V gene TRBV5-1; the match to TRBD1 covers 7 bases. The V and J ends lost 4 bases and 8 bases, in that order; junction bases with no gene match: 9. CDR1 and CDR2 from the germline V gene are SGHRS and YFSETQ. CDR3 length equals 14 residues. The CDR3 is CASSPDRVPDEQFF. The CDR3 DNA is TGCGCCAGCAGCCCCGACAGGGTTCCGGATGAGCAGTTCTTC.

The CDR3 DNA reads as TGTGCCAGCAGTCTGTTAACACCTGCTAGCACAGATACGCAGTATTTT. Protein: CASSLLTPASTDTQYF. The chain recombines TRBV28 with TRBJ2-3, with unresolved D. The CDR3 extends over 16 amino acids. V gave up 5 bases and J gave up 0 bases, with 15 bases separating them. The germline V gene has CDR1 MDHEN and CDR2 SYDVKM.

This clone was found once. V usage is TRBV4-1 and J usage is TRBJ1-2; TRBD1 matches at 9 bases. Unmatched junction bases numbered 2, after V lost 4 bases and J lost 2 bases. This CDR3 is built from 14 residues. Looked up from germline, CDR1 is MGHRA and CDR2 is YSYEKL. CDR3 sequence (DNA): TGCGCCAGCAGCCTGGACAGGGGCAACTATGGCTACACCTTC. It yields the protein CASSLDRGNYGYTF.

The chain carries TRBV5-1 and TRBJ1-1; TRBD1 is a possible D gene (5 bases). CDR3 length: 15 residues. Germline CDR1 SGHRS, CDR2 YFSETQ. Between the trimmed V and J ends, which lost 1 base and 1 base, there was a span of 11 bases. The CDR3 nucleotides read TGCGCCAGCAGCTTGACGATCCAGGGGAACACTGAAGCTTTCTTT. It is translated as CASSLTIQGNTEAFF.

V and J are TRBV5-1 and TRBJ2-1; maybe TRBD1 (6 bases). Trimming removed 0 bases from V and 8 bases from J, with 15 bases in between. CDR1 is SGHRS, CDR2 YFSETQ, per germline. There are 15 residues in the CDR3. CDR3 DNA: TGCGCCAGCAGCTTGGATACAGGGTGGGGAGATGAGCAGTTCTTC. Translation: CASSLDTGWGDEQFF. The complete variable domain, with remaining parts taken from reference TRBV5-1 and TRBJ2-1, reads KAGVTQTPRYLIKTRGQQVTLSCSPISGHRSVSWYQQTPGQGLQFLFEYFSETQRNKGNFPGRFSGRQFSNSRSEMNVSTLELGDSALYLCASSLDTGWGDEQFFGPGTRLTVL.

The chain is built from TRBV6-6 and TRBJ1-3, with 8 bases identical to TRBD1. Germline loops: CDR1 MNHNY, CDR2 SVGAGI (reference sequence). This CDR3 region has 15 residues. Trimming removed 5 bases from V and 4 bases from J; junction bases left unmatched: 7. In DNA form, the CDR3 reads TGTGCCAGCAGTAATTTCAGGGGGCCCGGAAACACCATATATTTT. The encoded protein is CASSNFRGPGNTIYF.

The sample holds a few counts of this clone. This sequence joins TRBV5-1 and TRBJ1-1, with TRBD1 matching over 8 bases. The V and J ends lost 4 bases and 1 base, in that order; junction bases with no gene match: 3. The germline V gene has CDR1 SGHRS and CDR2 YFSETQ. The CDR3 runs to 14 residues. The CDR3 bases are TGCGCCAGCAGCAAGGACAGGGCGAACACTGAAGCTTTCTTT. Protein product: CASSKDRANTEAFF.

The chain uses TRBV18 and TRBJ1-1; TRBD1 matches at 10 bases. In germline, CDR1 is KGHSH, CDR2 LQKENI. This CDR3 has 14 amino acids. With V trimmed by 3 bases and J by 11 bases, 9 bases remained unmatched. For the CDR3, the DNA is TGTGCCAGCTCACCCCCCGGGACAGGGGCGGCGGCTTTCTTT. Amino acids: CASSPPGTGAAAFF.

V usage is TRBV27 and J usage is TRBJ1-2, with no clear D. The V and J ends lost 4 bases and 2 bases respectively, with 8 bases between them. The CDR3 length is 13 residues. Germline V gives CDR1 MNHEY, CDR2 SMNVEV (reference sequence). The CDR3: CASSSEDNYGYTF. DNA for the CDR3: TGTGCCAGCAGTTCGGAGGACAACTATGGCTACACCTTC.

This sequence joins TRBV5-6 and TRBJ1-5, with 7 bases matching TRBD1. J gave up 1 base and V 4 bases, and 2 bases lay outside the gene matches. The V gene's germline CDR1 is SGHDT and CDR2 YYEEEE. The CDR3 runs to 14 residues. The CDR3: CASSLGQSNQPQHF. The DNA for the CDR3 is TGTGCCAGCAGCCTGGGACAGAGCAATCAGCCCCAGCATTTT. The full variable domain, rest sourced from reference TRBV5-6 and TRBJ1-5, is DAGVTQSPTHLIKTRGQQVTLRCSPKSGHDTVSWYQQALGQGPQFIFQYYEEEERQRGNFPDRFSGHQFPNYSSELNVNALLLGDSALYLCASSLGQSNQPQHFGDGTRLSIL.

The genes are TRBV19 and TRBJ1-2; 10 bases are a match to TRBD1. This CDR3 has 14 amino acids. Germline V gene data show CDR1 as LNHDA and CDR2 as SQIVND (reference sequence). Trimming cost V 7 bases and J 1 base; bases outside gene matches: 3. The CDR3 DNA sequence: TGTGCCAGTAAGGACAGGGGGAGTAACTATGGCTACACCTTC. Translating it yields CASKDRGSNYGYTF.

DNA of the CDR3: TGTGCCAGCAGTGAACGAGGGGGCGCGAGTATCAGTTCACCCCTCCACTTT. Its protein is CASSERGGASISSPLHF. V gene TRBV25-1 combines with J gene TRBJ1-6; 7 nucleotides line up with TRBD1. There are 17 residues in the CDR3. The V gene end was trimmed by 2 bases and the J gene end by 9 bases; junction bases not matched to a gene: 13. Germline V lookup: CDR1 MGHDK, CDR2 SYGVNS. The complete variable domain, with remaining parts taken from reference TRBV25-1 and TRBJ1-6, reads EADIYQTPRYLVIGTGKKITLECSQTMGHDKMYWYQQDPGMELHLIHYSYGVNSTEKGDLSSESTVSRIRTEHFPLTLESARPSHTSQYLCASSERGGASISSPLHFGNGTRLTVT.

The DNA of the CDR3 is TGTGCCAGCAGCGCCAGCGGGGGTACGGACAATGAGCAGTTCTTC. Translating it yields CASSASGGTDNEQFF. This chain connects TRBV9 to TRBJ2-1, with TRBD2 matching over 8 bases. The CDR3 runs to 15 residues. The germline gives CDR1 SGDLS, CDR2 YYNGEE. The junction had 7 bases not matched to a gene; V was cut back by 3 bases and J by 5 bases.

The V call is TRBV5-1, the J call TRBJ2-7; the match to TRBD2 covers 9 bases. CDR1 SGHRS and CDR2 YFSETQ come from the germline V gene. This CDR3 comprises 16 residues. V shed 1 base and J 2 bases; nucleotides not matched to a gene: 7. The CDR3 loop is CASSLFASGNAYEQYF. CDR3 DNA sequence: TGCGCCAGCAGCTTGTTCGCTAGCGGGAATGCCTACGAGCAGTACTTC.

The V and J genes are TRBV6-1 and TRBJ2-1; TRBD2 aligns across 9 bases. The CDR3 is 17 residues long. Trimming cost V 1 base and J 7 bases; bases outside gene matches: 11. CDR1 and CDR2 from the germline V gene are MNHNS and SASEGT. This CDR3 is CASSEDPGGRAWNEQFF. DNA for the CDR3: TGTGCCAGCAGTGAAGATCCCGGCGGGAGGGCGTGGAATGAGCAGTTCTTC.

V usage is TRBV5-1 and J usage is TRBJ2-7; D possibly corresponds to TRBD1 (5 bases). Trimming took off 4 bases at V and 0 bases at J, with 14 bases between the two ends. The CDR3 has 15 amino acids. Germline CDR1 and CDR2: SGHRS and YFSETQ. The CDR3 loop reads CASSRDSSNSYEQYF. The CDR3 region has the DNA TGCGCCAGCAGCCGTGACAGCTCTAACTCCTACGAGCAGTACTTC. The entire variable domain, with the rest obtained from reference TRBV5-1 and TRBJ2-7, is as follows: KAGVTQTPRYLIKTRGQQVTLSCSPISGHRSVSWYQQTPGQGLQFLFEYFSETQRNKGNFPGRFSGRQFSNSRSEMNVSTLELGDSALYLCASSRDSSNSYEQYFGPGTRLTVT.